A selection of T cell receptor beta chains follows, all from one sample in a study of identical twins. TCRdb itself ran the 5' RACE reads through MiXCR, one entry per CDR3 protein. The sample lists more than 400,000 distinct CDR3 sequences, roughly 15% occurring once. The same specimen was also included in a second study, on yellow fever vaccine responses in identical twins.

Sequences were obtained from CD4+ T cells sorted from blood. These receptors were obtained from a woman under 30 in good health. Both conserved end residues are part of each CDR3. D genes are given only for firm matches. Expanded clones get a size class; other rows say once, few or many, or leave the size out.

.	.	TRBV7-8	TRBJ2-1	TGTGCCAGCAGCTTAGCGCTGGGGCGCGATGAGCAGTTCTTC	CASSLALGRDEQFF
.	TRBD2	TRBV12-3/TRBV12-4	TRBJ2-7	TGTGCCAGCAGTTCGCCGACTAGCGGGCCTTACGAGCAGTACTTC	CASSSPTSGPYEQYF
many	.	TRBV21-1	TRBJ1-1	TGTGCCAGCAGCAACAGGGGGCGCAAGGCTGAAGCTTTCTTT	CASSNRGRKAEAFF
.	.	TRBV29-1	TRBJ2-6	TGCAGCGTGCCAGATCGCTCTGGGGCCAACGTCCTGACTTTC	CSVPDRSGANVLTF
many	.	TRBV12-3/TRBV12-4	TRBJ1-2	TGTGCCAGCAGTTTTGGCAGGGCTAACCCGTGGGGCTACACCTTC	CASSFGRANPWGYTF
few	.	TRBV5-1	TRBJ2-3	TGCGCCAGCAGCCCATTGGGGCGCCAAGGAGATACGCAGTATTTT	CASSPLGRQGDTQYF
many	.	TRBV7-8	TRBJ2-3	TGTGCCAGCAGCTCTAGGGATACGCAGTATTTT	CASSSRDTQYF
few	.	TRBV6-1	TRBJ1-1	TGTGCCAGCAGTGAACTGTACAGTAACACTGAAGCTTTCTTT	CASSELYSNTEAFF
.	.	TRBV25-1	TRBJ2-7	TGTGCCACCTCGATTAGCGGTGCCTACGAGCAGTACTTC	CATSISGAYEQYF
many	.	TRBV12-3/TRBV12-4	TRBJ2-1	TGTGCCAGCAGTTTGGAGCTGACGGAGTTCTTC	CASSLELTEFF
.	TRBD2	TRBV5-1	TRBJ2-1	TGCGCCAGCAGCCCGACACTAGCGGATTACTACAATGAGCAGTTCTTC	CASSPTLADYYNEQFF
many	.	TRBV20-1	TRBJ1-1	TGCAGTGCTCGGGGGCCTCTGGAAGCTTTCTTT	CSARGPLEAFF
few	.	TRBV28	TRBJ2-5	TGTGCCAGCAGTCCACGGGACGGACGTTTGGAGACCCAGTACTTC	CASSPRDGRLETQYF
few	.	TRBV20-1	TRBJ2-5	TGCAGTGCTGTTAGCGGAGGAGAGACCCAGTACTTC	CSAVSGGETQYF
many	.	TRBV24-1	TRBJ2-2	TGTGCCACCAGCCCGATATCGGCTATTCCGAACACCGGGGAGCTGTTTTTT	CATSPISAIPNTGELFF
.	.	TRBV7-9	TRBJ1-1	TGTGCCAGCATCTTGGGAGTGAACACTGAAGCTTTCTTT	CASILGVNTEAFF
few	.	TRBV12-3/TRBV12-4	TRBJ2-1	TGTGCCAGCACCCGGAGGGATGAGCAGTTCTTC	CASTRRDEQFF
.	.	TRBV3-1	TRBJ1-6	TGTGCCAGCAGCGCTGCCAGGGTTGATAATTCACCCCTCCACTTT	CASSAARVDNSPLHF
few	.	TRBV5-1	TRBJ1-2	TGCGCCAGCACCGAGGGGGTCGGATATGGCTACACCTTC	CASTEGVGYGYTF
.	TRBD2	TRBV15	TRBJ2-3	TGTGCCACCAGCAGAGATCAGCTAGCGGGGACCACAGATACGCAGTATTTT	CATSRDQLAGTTDTQYF
.	TRBD1	TRBV7-6	TRBJ1-6	TGTGCCAGCAGCACAGGACAGGGTTCTCTTTCACCCCTCCACTTT	CASSTGQGSLSPLHF
few	TRBD2	TRBV2	TRBJ2-1	TGTGCCAGCAGTGTACTAGCGGGAGTCCCCAATGAGCAGTTCTTC	CASSVLAGVPNEQFF